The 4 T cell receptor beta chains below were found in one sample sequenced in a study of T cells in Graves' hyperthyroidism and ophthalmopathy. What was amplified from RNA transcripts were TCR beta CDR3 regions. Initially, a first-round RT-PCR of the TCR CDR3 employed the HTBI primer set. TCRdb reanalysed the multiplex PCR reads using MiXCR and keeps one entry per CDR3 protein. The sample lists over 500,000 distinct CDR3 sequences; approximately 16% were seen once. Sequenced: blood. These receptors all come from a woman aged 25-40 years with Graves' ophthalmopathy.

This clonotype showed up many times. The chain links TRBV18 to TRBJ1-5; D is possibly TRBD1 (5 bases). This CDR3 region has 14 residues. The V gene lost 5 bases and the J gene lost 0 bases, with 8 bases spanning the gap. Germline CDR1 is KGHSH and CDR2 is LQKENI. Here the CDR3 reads CASSSDSSNQPQHF. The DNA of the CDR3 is TGTGCCAGCTCAAGCGACAGTAGCAATCAGCCCCAGCATTTT.

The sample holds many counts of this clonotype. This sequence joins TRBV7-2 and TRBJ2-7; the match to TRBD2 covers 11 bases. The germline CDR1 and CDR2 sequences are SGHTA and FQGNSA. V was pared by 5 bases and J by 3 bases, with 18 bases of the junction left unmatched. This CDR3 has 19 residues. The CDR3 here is CASSKGGLADFNYHYEQYF. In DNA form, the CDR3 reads TGTGCCAGCAGCAAAGGGGGACTAGCGGACTTTAACTACCACTACGAGCAGTACTTC.

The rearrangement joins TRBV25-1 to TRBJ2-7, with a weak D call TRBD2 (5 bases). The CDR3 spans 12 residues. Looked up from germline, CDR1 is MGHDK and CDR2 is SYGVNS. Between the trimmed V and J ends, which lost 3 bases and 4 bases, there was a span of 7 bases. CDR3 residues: CASSDAGYEQYF. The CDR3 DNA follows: TGTGCCAGCAGTGATGCGGGTTACGAGCAGTACTTC.

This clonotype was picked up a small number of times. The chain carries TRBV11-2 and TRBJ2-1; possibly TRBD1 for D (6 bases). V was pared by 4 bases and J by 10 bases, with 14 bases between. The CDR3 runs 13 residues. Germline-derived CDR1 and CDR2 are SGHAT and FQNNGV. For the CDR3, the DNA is TGTGCCAGCAGCTACACAGGGCCCCAAGAGCAGTTCTTC. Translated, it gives CASSYTGPQEQFF.